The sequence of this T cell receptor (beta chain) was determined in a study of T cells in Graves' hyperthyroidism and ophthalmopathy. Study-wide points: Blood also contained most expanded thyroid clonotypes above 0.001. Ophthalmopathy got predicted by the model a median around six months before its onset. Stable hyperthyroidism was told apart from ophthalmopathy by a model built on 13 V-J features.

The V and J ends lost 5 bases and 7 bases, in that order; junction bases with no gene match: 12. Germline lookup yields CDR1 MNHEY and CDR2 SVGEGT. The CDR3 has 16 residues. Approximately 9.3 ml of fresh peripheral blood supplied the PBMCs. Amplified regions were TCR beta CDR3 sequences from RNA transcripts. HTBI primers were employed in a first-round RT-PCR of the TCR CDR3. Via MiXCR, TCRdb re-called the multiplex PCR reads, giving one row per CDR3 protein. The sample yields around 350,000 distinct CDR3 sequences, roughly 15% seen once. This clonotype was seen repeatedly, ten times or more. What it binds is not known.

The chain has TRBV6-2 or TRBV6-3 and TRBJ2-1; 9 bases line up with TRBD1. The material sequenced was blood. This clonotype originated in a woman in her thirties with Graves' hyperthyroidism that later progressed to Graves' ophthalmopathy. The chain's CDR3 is CASSPGQGYLRNEQFF. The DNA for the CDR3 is TGTGCCAGCAGTCCCGGACAGGGGTACTTGCGGAATGAGCAGTTCTTC.